These T cell receptor beta chains were read from a single sample in a study of T cells in tumors after PD-1 blockade. TCRdb's copy holds only in-frame clones and misses some; the assay was immunoSEQ multiplex PCR. Of roughly 50,000 clones detected, 81% appear once; the ten largest clones hold approximately 4.1%. Sequenced material: PBMCs, taken before anti-PD-1 treatment. These receptor sequences come from a human donor with basal cell carcinoma. Each CDR3 is given with its conserved first and last residue. The order of the fields is D gene, clone size, V gene, J gene, CDR3 DNA, CDR3 protein. The D gene is left open where the match is weak. Rows give clone size only sometimes, using once, few, many, or a class for an expanded clone.

d_call: .
clone_size: .
v_call: TRBV5-1
j_call: TRBJ1-1
cdr3_nt: TGCGCCAGCGGGGGAGGGACGGGAACTGAAGCTTTCTTT
cdr3_aa: CASGGGTGTEAFF

d_call: .
clone_size: once
v_call: TRBV6-4
j_call: TRBJ2-3
cdr3_nt: TGTGCCAGCAGTGACCATCCTCAGGGGTCGGCAGATACGCAGTATTTT
cdr3_aa: CASSDHPQGSADTQYF

d_call: .
clone_size: .
v_call: TRBV4-2
j_call: TRBJ2-7
cdr3_nt: TGTGCCAGCAGCCTCCTCACCGGGACGCGGAGCTCCTACGAGCAGTACTTC
cdr3_aa: CASSLLTGTRSSYEQYF

d_call: .
clone_size: .
v_call: TRBV14
j_call: TRBJ1-2
cdr3_nt: TGTGCCAGCAGCCAGCTAACAACGACCGCTAACTATGGCTACACCTTC
cdr3_aa: CASSQLTTTANYGYTF

d_call: TRBD1
clone_size: .
v_call: TRBV5-1
j_call: TRBJ1-1
cdr3_nt: TGCGCCAGCAGCCCCGGGACAGGGGGTCCTGAAGCTTTCTTT
cdr3_aa: CASSPGTGGPEAFF

d_call: TRBD2
clone_size: .
v_call: TRBV18
j_call: TRBJ2-5
cdr3_nt: TGTGCCAGCTCACCGATCAGAGCGGGGAAGGAAGAGACCCAGTACTTC
cdr3_aa: CASSPIRAGKEETQYF

d_call: .
clone_size: .
v_call: TRBV27
j_call: TRBJ2-3
cdr3_nt: TGTGCCAGCAGTTTAATAGCAGATACGCAGTATTTT
cdr3_aa: CASSLIADTQYF

d_call: .
clone_size: few
v_call: TRBV7-9
j_call: TRBJ2-7
cdr3_nt: TGTGCCAGCAGCTTACTGGGTGACGAGCAGTACTTC
cdr3_aa: CASSLLGDEQYF

d_call: TRBD1
clone_size: .
v_call: TRBV30
j_call: TRBJ2-5
cdr3_nt: TGTGCCGGGACAGGAGGGGGGAAAGAGACCCAGTACTTC
cdr3_aa: CAGTGGGKETQYF

d_call: TRBD1
clone_size: .
v_call: TRBV2
j_call: TRBJ1-5
cdr3_nt: TGTGCCAGCAATTGGCAGGGGGATCAGCCCCAGCATTTT
cdr3_aa: CASNWQGDQPQHF

d_call: TRBD2
clone_size: .
v_call: TRBV2
j_call: TRBJ2-7
cdr3_nt: TGTGCCAGCAGTAGACGAGCGGGGGGGCCTTACGAGCAGTACTTC
cdr3_aa: CASSRRAGGPYEQYF

d_call: .
clone_size: .
v_call: TRBV4-2
j_call: TRBJ2-7
cdr3_nt: TGTGCCAGCAGCCAAGAGAGGGGGGACGAGCAGTACTTC
cdr3_aa: CASSQERGDEQYF

d_call: .
clone_size: .
v_call: TRBV19
j_call: TRBJ2-7
cdr3_nt: TGTGCCAGTAGTTCGGACAACGCCTTCTACGAGCAGTACTTC
cdr3_aa: CASSSDNAFYEQYF

d_call: TRBD2
clone_size: .
v_call: TRBV5-1
j_call: TRBJ2-3
cdr3_nt: TGCGCCAGCAGCTTGGCCCGCATGGGGGGGTTGGGCACAGATACGCAGTATTTT
cdr3_aa: CASSLARMGGLGTDTQYF

d_call: TRBD1
clone_size: .
v_call: TRBV7-9
j_call: TRBJ1-5
cdr3_nt: TGTGCCAGCAGCCCACAATCGACAGGGGGCAATCAGCCCCAGCATTTT
cdr3_aa: CASSPQSTGGNQPQHF

d_call: .
clone_size: few
v_call: TRBV29-1
j_call: TRBJ1-2
cdr3_nt: TGCAGCCGTCTGAGCGGCTACACCTTC
cdr3_aa: CSRLSGYTF

d_call: .
clone_size: .
v_call: TRBV4-1
j_call: TRBJ2-5
cdr3_nt: TGCGCCAGCAGCCCAACTAAATGGGCCGTAACTGCGCAAGAGACCCAGTACTTC
cdr3_aa: CASSPTKWAVTAQETQYF

d_call: TRBD1
clone_size: .
v_call: TRBV10-3
j_call: TRBJ1-4
cdr3_nt: TGTGCCATCAGTGAAGGGACAGGCGTAAATGAAAAACTGTTTTTT
cdr3_aa: CAISEGTGVNEKLFF

d_call: .
clone_size: .
v_call: TRBV7-2
j_call: TRBJ2-7
cdr3_nt: TGTGCCAGCAGCTCCAGTGGGCCTACCTACGAGCAGTACTTC
cdr3_aa: CASSSSGPTYEQYF

d_call: .
clone_size: .
v_call: TRBV11-1
j_call: TRBJ2-1
cdr3_nt: TGTGCCAGCAGCTTAGTCGTGAAGTGGGGATACAATGAGCAGTTCTTC
cdr3_aa: CASSLVVKWGYNEQFF

d_call: TRBD2
clone_size: .
v_call: TRBV18
j_call: TRBJ2-3
cdr3_nt: TGTGCCAGCTCACCAGGAACGGGGGGTCCCACAGATACGCAGTATTTT
cdr3_aa: CASSPGTGGPTDTQYF

d_call: .
clone_size: .
v_call: TRBV6-5
j_call: TRBJ1-6
cdr3_nt: TGTGCCACAAGGACAGCCTTGTCAGATAATTCACCCCTCCACTTT
cdr3_aa: CATRTALSDNSPLHF

d_call: .
clone_size: .
v_call: TRBV21-1
j_call: TRBJ2-1
cdr3_nt: TGTGCCAGCAGCAAGACACCCTATGGGATGAATGAGCAGTTCTTC
cdr3_aa: CASSKTPYGMNEQFF

d_call: TRBD2
clone_size: .
v_call: TRBV6-4
j_call: TRBJ2-3
cdr3_nt: TGTGCCAGCAGTGACTCTAGCGGGGGGGCCAAAGATACGCAGTATTTT
cdr3_aa: CASSDSSGGAKDTQYF

d_call: .
clone_size: few
v_call: TRBV13
j_call: TRBJ2-5
cdr3_nt: TGTGCCAGCAGCTCACCCCGGGACGGTGGACAAGAGACCCAGTACTTC
cdr3_aa: CASSSPRDGGQETQYF